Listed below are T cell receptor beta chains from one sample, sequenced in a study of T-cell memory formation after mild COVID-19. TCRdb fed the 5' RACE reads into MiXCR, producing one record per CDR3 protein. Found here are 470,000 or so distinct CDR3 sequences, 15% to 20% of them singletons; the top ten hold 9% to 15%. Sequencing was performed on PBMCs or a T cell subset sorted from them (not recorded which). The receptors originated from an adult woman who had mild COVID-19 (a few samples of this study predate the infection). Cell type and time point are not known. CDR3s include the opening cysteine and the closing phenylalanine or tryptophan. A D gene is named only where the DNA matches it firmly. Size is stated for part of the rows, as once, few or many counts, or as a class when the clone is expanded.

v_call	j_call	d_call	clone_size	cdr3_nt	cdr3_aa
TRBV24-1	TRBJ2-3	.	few	TGTGCCACCAGTGATCTTCGGAGGGCCCCAGATACGCAGTATTTT	CATSDLRRAPDTQYF
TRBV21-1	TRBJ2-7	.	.	TGTGCCAGCAGCAAACGACGAAGGGGTTACGAGCAGTACTTC	CASSKRRRGYEQYF
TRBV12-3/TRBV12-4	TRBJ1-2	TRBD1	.	TGTGCCAGCAGTTCAGGGACAGGGGCCTCCTTTCCTTATGGCTACACCTTC	CASSSGTGASFPYGYTF
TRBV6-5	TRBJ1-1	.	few	TGTGCCAGCAGTTACACCAGGGCCACTGAAGCTTTCTTT	CASSYTRATEAFF
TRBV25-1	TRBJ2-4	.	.	TGTGCCAGCAGTGATCCGGGGAAAAACATTCAGTACTTC	CASSDPGKNIQYF
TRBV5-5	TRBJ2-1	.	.	TGTGCCAGCAGCTTGCTCAGAGCCCATGAGCAGTTCTTC	CASSLLRAHEQFF
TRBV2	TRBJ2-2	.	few	TGTGCCAGCAGTGTTGGGCAGCTCACCGGGGAGCTGTTTTTT	CASSVGQLTGELFF
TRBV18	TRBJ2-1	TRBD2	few	TGTGCCAGCTCACCTTTATTTCGGGGGGACTCCTACAATGAGCAGTTCTTC	CASSPLFRGDSYNEQFF
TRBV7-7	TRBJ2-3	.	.	TGTGCTAGCAGCTTTCTGGGAGTAACAGATACGCAGTATTTT	CASSFLGVTDTQYF
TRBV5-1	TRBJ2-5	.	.	TGCGCCAGCACCTCCCTGCAGGGGGAGACCCAGTACTTC	CASTSLQGETQYF
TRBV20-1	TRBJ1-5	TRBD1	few	TGCAGTGCTTCGACAGGGTGGGGCAATCAGCCCCAGCATTTT	CSASTGWGNQPQHF
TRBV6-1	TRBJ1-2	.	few	TGTGCCAGCAGTGAACAACCGACAGGAGCATTTAACTATGGCTACACCTTC	CASSEQPTGAFNYGYTF
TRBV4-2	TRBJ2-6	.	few	TGTGCCAGCACCCGGGACCTTAAACGGGGGGGGGCCAACGTCCTGACTTTC	CASTRDLKRGGANVLTF
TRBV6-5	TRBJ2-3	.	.	TGTGCCAGCAGTCGGAGTGGAGGGAAAGTTGATACGCAGTATTTT	CASSRSGGKVDTQYF
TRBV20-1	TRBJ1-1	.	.	TGCAGTGCTAGAGAAGGGGGAGAAGCTTTCTTT	CSAREGGEAFF
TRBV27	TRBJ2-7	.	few	TGTGCCAGCACCCCGAGGGGCCTCCCTACCTACGAGCAGTACTTC	CASTPRGLPTYEQYF
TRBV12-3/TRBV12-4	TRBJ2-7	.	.	TGTGCCAGCAGTTTATCCCAGACCTTCGGGGAGCAGTACTTC	CASSLSQTFGEQYF
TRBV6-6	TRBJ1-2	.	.	TGTGCCAGCAGTTCCAAAGGCCTCTATGGCTACACCTTC	CASSSKGLYGYTF
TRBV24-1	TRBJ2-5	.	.	TGTGCCACCGGGGGGGCGCCGGAAGAGACCCAGTACTTC	CATGGAPEETQYF
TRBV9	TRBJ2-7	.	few	TGTGCCAGCGTTGAAGGGTACGAGCAGTACTTC	CASVEGYEQYF
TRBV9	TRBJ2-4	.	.	TGTGCCAGCAGCCCCTCGGGGCAGCTGGGGGCCAAAAACATTCAGTACTTC	CASSPSGQLGAKNIQYF
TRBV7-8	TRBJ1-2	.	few	TGTGCCAGCAGCTTAATTTCAGGGGCTTATAGTCATGGCTACACCTTC	CASSLISGAYSHGYTF
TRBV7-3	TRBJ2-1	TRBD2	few	TGTGCCAGCACAGCGGGACTAGCATCCAATGAGCAGTTCTTC	CASTAGLASNEQFF
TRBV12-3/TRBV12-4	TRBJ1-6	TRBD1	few	TGTGCCAGCAGTGCCCGGACAGGGTTTAATTCACCCCTCCACTTT	CASSARTGFNSPLHF
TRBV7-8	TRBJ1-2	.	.	TGTGCCAGCAGCTTAGGGGTTGGGGAAGCTAACTATGGCTACACCTTC	CASSLGVGEANYGYTF
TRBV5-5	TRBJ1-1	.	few	TGTGCCAGCAGCTTAGAGGGGTCCATGAACACTGAAGCTTTCTTT	CASSLEGSMNTEAFF
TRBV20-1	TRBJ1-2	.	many	TGCAGTGCTAGACCCGGGACGGGAAGCTATGGCTACACCTTC	CSARPGTGSYGYTF
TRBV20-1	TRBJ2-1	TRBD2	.	TGCAGTGCTAGAGATACGCGCCTAGCGGGAGACTATGAGCAGTTCTTC	CSARDTRLAGDYEQFF
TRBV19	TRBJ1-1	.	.	TGTGCCAGTAGTACCCCTATCGGGGCCGGGGACACTGAAGCTTTCTTT	CASSTPIGAGDTEAFF
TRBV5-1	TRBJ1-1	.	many	TGCGCCAGCAGCGAGACAGGTTTCAGTAATACTGAAGCTTTCTTT	CASSETGFSNTEAFF
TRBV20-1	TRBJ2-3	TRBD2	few	TGCAGTGCTAGGGGAGGGAGAATGCAGTATTTT	CSARGGRMQYF
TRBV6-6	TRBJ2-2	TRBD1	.	TGTGCCAGCAGTTCCGGGGGGACAGGGGGAACCGGGGAGCTGTTTTTT	CASSSGGTGGTGELFF
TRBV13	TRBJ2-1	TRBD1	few	TGTGCCAGCAGCTTAGTAAGGACAGGGGGCCGGAATGAGCAGTTCTTC	CASSLVRTGGRNEQFF
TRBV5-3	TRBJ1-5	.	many	TGTGCCAGAAGCTTGACAGGAACGGGCAATCAGCCCCAGCATTTT	CARSLTGTGNQPQHF
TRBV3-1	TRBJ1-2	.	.	TGTGCCAGCAGCCAAGGGACAGAGGGGAGCTACACCTTC	CASSQGTEGSYTF
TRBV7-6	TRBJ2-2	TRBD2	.	TGTGCCAGCAGCTTCAGTATACAGGCGCCATTCGGGGGGAGCACCGGGGAGCTGTTTTTT	CASSFSIQAPFGGSTGELFF
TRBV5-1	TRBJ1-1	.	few	TGCGCCAGCAGCCTTGGCCCGATGAGGTATGGCACTGAAGCTTTCTTT	CASSLGPMRYGTEAFF
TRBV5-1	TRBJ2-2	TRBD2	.	TGCGCCAGCAGCCCTCAACCCACTAGCGGGAGTTTGGTCGGGGAGCTGTTTTTT	CASSPQPTSGSLVGELFF
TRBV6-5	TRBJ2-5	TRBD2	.	TGTGCCAGCAGTTGGACTAGCGGGGTGGGAGAGACCCAGTACTTC	CASSWTSGVGETQYF
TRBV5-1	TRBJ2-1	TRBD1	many	TGCGCCAGCAGCTTGGACGGACAGGGGGTTCAGTTCTTC	CASSLDGQGVQFF
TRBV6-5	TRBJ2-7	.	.	TGTGCCAGCAGTTACTCGAGTTTGGGAAGCGAGCAGTACTTC	CASSYSSLGSEQYF
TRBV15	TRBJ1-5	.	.	TGTGCCACCAGCCGCGGACAGAACGAGGGTCAGCCCCAGCATTTT	CATSRGQNEGQPQHF
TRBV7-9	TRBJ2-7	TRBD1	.	TGTGCCAGCAGCTTAGTATATGGCCAGGGGGCAATCTCCTACGAGCAGTACTTC	CASSLVYGQGAISYEQYF
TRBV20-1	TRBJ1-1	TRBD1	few	TGCAGTGCTAGAGACCGGGACAGGGGCACTGAAGCTTTCTTT	CSARDRDRGTEAFF
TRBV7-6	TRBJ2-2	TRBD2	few	TGTGCCAGCAGCCAAAAAGGGACTAGGTCCACCGGGGAGCTGTTTTTT	CASSQKGTRSTGELFF
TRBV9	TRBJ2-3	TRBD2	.	TGTGCCAGCAGCGTAGCTTTGCTAGCGGGCAGCACAGATACGCAGTATTTT	CASSVALLAGSTDTQYF
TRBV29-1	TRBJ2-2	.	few	TGCAGCGTAGAGGACTATAAGAACACCGGGGAGCTGTTTTTT	CSVEDYKNTGELFF
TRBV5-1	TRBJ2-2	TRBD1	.	TGCGCCAGCAGTCAAGGGACAGTCGACACCGGGGAGCTGTTTTTT	CASSQGTVDTGELFF
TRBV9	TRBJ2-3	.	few	TGTGCCAGCAGCACCCTTAGCACAGATACGCAGTATTTT	CASSTLSTDTQYF